This T cell receptor beta chain was found in a study of shared clonotypes between healthy human individuals. Study-level findings and limits: Clonotype sharing among donors was expected to depend on sequencing depth.

CDR1 is LNHNV and CDR2 is YYDKDF in the germline V gene (reference sequence). The CDR3 spans 17 residues. V was cut by 1 base and J by 1 base, with 17 bases left in between. Sequencing was at deep level. Method: immunoSEQ multiplex PCR; TCRdb's copy keeps in-frame clones and lacks some. The data show some 580,000 clones, approximately 97% seen once. Note on this clone: Its specificity is not known.

This clonotype was obtained from a woman aged 30 to 39 in good health. V usage is TRBV15 and J usage is TRBJ2-7, with D perhaps TRBD1 or TRBD2 (5 bases each). The sample comprised naive CD4+ T cells sorted from blood. Subset meaning: CD45RA+ positively selected. Here the CDR3 reads CATSRVDWGEGSYEQYF. The CDR3 nucleotides read TGTGCCACCAGCAGAGTAGATTGGGGCGAGGGGTCCTACGAGCAGTACTTC.